The T cell receptor (beta chain) described here comes from a study of cytomegalovirus exposure and HLA in healthy donors. Both 60 Vbeta primers and 13 Jbeta primers went into the PCR. Some clones are missing from TCRdb's copy, which holds only in-frame ones; the method was immunoSEQ multiplex PCR. Here the sample spans 89,000 or so clones, around four fifths being singletons. The CDR3 extends over 16 amino acids. In germline, CDR1 is LNHDA, CDR2 SQIVND (reference sequence). V gave up 0 bases and J gave up 8 bases, with 17 bases separating them. Sequencing input: PBMCs. This sequence was found in a woman aged 18-30 years in good health and CMV-seropositive. The rearrangement uses TRBV19 and TRBJ2-1; TRBD1 is a possible D gene (5 bases). The CDR3: CASSIESSKLGDEQFF. In DNA, the CDR3 is TGTGCCAGTAGTATAGAAAGCTCGAAGTTAGGGGATGAGCAGTTCTTC.